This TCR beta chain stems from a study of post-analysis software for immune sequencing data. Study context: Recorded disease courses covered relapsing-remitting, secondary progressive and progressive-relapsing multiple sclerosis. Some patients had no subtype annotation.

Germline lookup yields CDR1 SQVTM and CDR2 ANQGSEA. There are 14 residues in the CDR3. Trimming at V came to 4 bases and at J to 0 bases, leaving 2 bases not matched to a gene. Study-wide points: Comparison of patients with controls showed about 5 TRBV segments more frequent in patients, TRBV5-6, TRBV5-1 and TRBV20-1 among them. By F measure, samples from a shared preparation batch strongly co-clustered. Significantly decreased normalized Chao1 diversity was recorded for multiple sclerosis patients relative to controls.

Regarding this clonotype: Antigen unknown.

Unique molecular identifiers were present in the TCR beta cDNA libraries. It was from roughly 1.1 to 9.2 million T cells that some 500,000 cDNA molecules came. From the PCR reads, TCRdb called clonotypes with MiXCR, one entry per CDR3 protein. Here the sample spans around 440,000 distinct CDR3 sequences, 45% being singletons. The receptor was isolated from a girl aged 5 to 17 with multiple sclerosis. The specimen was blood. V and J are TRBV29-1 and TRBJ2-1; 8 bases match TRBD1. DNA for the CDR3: TGCAGCGTTGCCGGGACAGGCTCCTACAATGAGCAGTTCTTC. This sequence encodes CSVAGTGSYNEQFF.